The rows below give T cell receptor beta chains drawn from one sample of a study of shared clonotypes between healthy human individuals. The data were produced by immunoSEQ multiplex PCR, yet TCRdb's version contains in-frame clones alone and is incomplete. The data contain roughly 590,000 clones, 95% to 96% of them seen just once; the ten biggest clones take up 0.09% to 0.13%. The source material was naive CD8+ T cells sorted from blood. The receptors here all came from a woman in her twenties or thirties in good health. CDR3s include the opening cysteine and the closing phenylalanine or tryptophan. Each record gives: V gene, D gene, clone size, CDR3 length, J gene, CDR3 DNA, CDR3 protein. D genes are given only for firm matches. Clone size is stated in some rows and not others, as once, few, many or a class when expanded.

TRBV27	TRBD2	-	15	TRBJ2-3	TGTGCCAGCAGTCCCGGGACTAGCGGGAGTGTTACGCAGTATTTT	CASSPGTSGSVTQYF
TRBV5-8	-	-	15	TRBJ1-1	TGTGTCCTAGTCGGGGGTAGTGCGACGAACACTGAAGCTTTCTTT	CVLVGGSATNTEAFF
TRBV7-8	TRBD2	-	14	TRBJ2-7	TGTGCCAGCAGCTTTTTTGGGGGGGACTACGAGCAGTACTTC	CASSFFGGDYEQYF
TRBV21-1	-	-	16	TRBJ2-5	TGTGCCAGCAGCAAACCCGGACAGGGGGCTGGGGAGACCCAGTACTTC	CASSKPGQGAGETQYF
TRBV4-1	TRBD1	-	17	TRBJ2-7	TGCGCCAGCAGCCCCGCCCTAGGACAGGGGCCTACCTACGAGCAGTACTTC	CASSPALGQGPTYEQYF
TRBV4-1	-	-	15	TRBJ2-1	TGCGCCAGCAGTCGGCAGGGCGGTGTCTACAATGAGCAGTTCTTC	CASSRQGGVYNEQFF
TRBV10-3	TRBD2	-	19	TRBJ2-1	TGTGCCATCAGTGAGTCGAGTAGCGGGAGACGGGTCTCCTACAATGAGCAGTTCTTC	CAISESSSGRRVSYNEQFF
TRBV7-9	-	-	15	TRBJ1-4	TGTGCCAGCAGCTTCCAACCCGGTGTTAATGAAAAACTGTTTTTT	CASSFQPGVNEKLFF
TRBV6-1	-	-	14	TRBJ1-1	TGTGCCAGCAGCGCTTACAGGGCAGTTGGGGAAGCTTTCTTT	CASSAYRAVGEAFF
TRBV28	-	-	15	TRBJ2-1	TGTGCCAGCAGTTTAGGGTTAACCAACTACAATGAGCAGTTCTTC	CASSLGLTNYNEQFF
TRBV10-3	TRBD2	-	19	TRBJ2-5	TGTGCCATCAGTGAGTCGACGGCGGAGAGCGGGAGGCCGGGGGAGACCCAGTACTTC	CAISESTAESGRPGETQYF
TRBV4-1	TRBD1	-	17	TRBJ2-7	TGCGCCAGCAGCCAAACCCCCGGGACAGGGAAAGGGAGCGAGCAGTACTTC	CASSQTPGTGKGSEQYF
TRBV10-3	-	-	12	TRBJ2-7	TGTGCCATCAGTGAACCTCCCTACGAGCAGTACTTC	CAISEPPYEQYF
TRBV4-2	-	-	18	TRBJ2-7	TGTGCCAGCAGCCAAGATGTAGGTGGGACGGAGCTCTCCTACGAGCAGTACTTC	CASSQDVGGTELSYEQYF
TRBV5-4	-	-	13	TRBJ2-1	TGTGCCAGCAGCCCGGTGGGTGGCAATGAGCAGTTCTTC	CASSPVGGNEQFF
TRBV9	-	-	12	TRBJ1-1	TGTGCCAGCAGCGTAGATGGCCACGAAGCTTTCTTT	CASSVDGHEAFF
TRBV7-6	TRBD1	-	15	TRBJ2-1	TGTGCCAGCAGCTTCCGGGACAGGGCACTTAATGAGCAGTTCTTC	CASSFRDRALNEQFF
TRBV13	-	-	12	TRBJ2-2	TGTGCCAGCAGCCCCCTAGGTGGGGAGCTGTTTTTT	CASSPLGGELFF
TRBV6-5	TRBD2	-	12	TRBJ2-1	TGTGCCAGCAAAGGGACTAGAGATGAGCAGTTCTTC	CASKGTRDEQFF
TRBV6-1	TRBD1	-	15	TRBJ1-1	TGTGCCAGCAGACCCGACAGGGATCTGAACACTGAAGCTTTCTTT	CASRPDRDLNTEAFF
TRBV27	TRBD2	once	19	TRBJ2-1	TGTGCCAGCAGTCTCCAGACTAGCGAGTTCAACGAGGACTACAATGAGCAGTTCTTC	CASSLQTSEFNEDYNEQFF
TRBV9	TRBD2	-	15	TRBJ2-2	TGTGCCAGCAGCGTTACTAGCGGAGGCACCGGGGAGCTGTTTTTT	CASSVTSGGTGELFF
TRBV28	TRBD2	-	14	TRBJ2-3	TGTGCCAGCAGAAGACTAGCGAGCACAGATACGCAGTATTTT	CASRRLASTDTQYF
TRBV10-1	-	-	14	TRBJ2-7	TGCGCCAGCAGCCTCGGGAGTCCGGGCTACGAGCAGTACTTC	CASSLGSPGYEQYF
TRBV25-1	-	-	14	TRBJ1-1	TGTGCCAGCAGCCTACAGGGTTTGAACACTGAAGCTTTCTTT	CASSLQGLNTEAFF
TRBV5-6	-	-	15	TRBJ2-5	TGTGCCAGCAGCTTATGGACGGATCCAGTCGGGACCCAGTACTTC	CASSLWTDPVGTQYF
TRBV15	-	-	14	TRBJ2-7	TGTGCCACCAGCAGAGCCTGGGGTAGCGGCGAGCAGTACTTC	CATSRAWGSGEQYF
TRBV5-1	-	few	11	TRBJ1-1	TGCGCCAGCAGCCTGGGAACTGAAGCTTTCTTT	CASSLGTEAFF
TRBV5-1	-	-	11	TRBJ2-1	TGCGCCAGCAGGAGGTACAATGAGCAGTTCTTC	CASRRYNEQFF
TRBV25-1	-	-	13	TRBJ1-2	TGTGCCAGCAGTGGTACAGGGAACTATGGCTACACCTTC	CASSGTGNYGYTF
TRBV6-4	-	once	13	TRBJ2-1	TGTGCCAGCAGAAAGGGCAGACCCAATGAGCAGTTCTTC	CASRKGRPNEQFF
TRBV4-2	-	-	14	TRBJ1-1	TGTGCCAGCAGAGACACAGGCTCCCGGGAGGACTCTTTCTTT	CASRDTGSREDSFF
TRBV10-3	-	-	12	TRBJ2-7	TGTGCCATCAGTGAGTTGAGGGGTGAGCAGTACTTC	CAISELRGEQYF
TRBV7-6	-	-	14	TRBJ1-1	TGTGCCAGCAGCCCCCAAGACAGGACCACTGAAGCTTTCTTT	CASSPQDRTTEAFF
TRBV7-9	TRBD1	-	16	TRBJ2-3	TGTGCCAGCAGCAAAAAGACAGGGGGCGAAGGAGATACGCAGTATTTT	CASSKKTGGEGDTQYF
TRBV7-9	-	-	13	TRBJ1-2	TGTGCCAGCAGCTTAGAGCGCGCAAGCGGCTACACCTTC	CASSLERASGYTF
TRBV28	-	-	15	TRBJ1-1	TGTGCCAGCAGTTTATGGGCAGGGGTGGACACTGAAGCTTTCTTT	CASSLWAGVDTEAFF
TRBV27	-	-	15	TRBJ2-7	TGTGCCAGCAGCCCTTTAGCGGAAAGCTCCTACGAGCAGTACTTC	CASSPLAESSYEQYF
TRBV4-1	TRBD2	-	17	TRBJ2-7	TGCGCCAGCAGCCAACATCTGAGCGGGGGTCCATCTTACGAGCAGTACTTC	CASSQHLSGGPSYEQYF
TRBV29-1	-	-	12	TRBJ2-7	TGCAGCGTTGAATTGGGAAGCTACGAGCAGTACTTC	CSVELGSYEQYF
TRBV4-1	-	-	13	TRBJ2-3	TGCGCCAGCCATGGGGGTAGCACAGATACGCAGTATTTT	CASHGGSTDTQYF
TRBV14	-	-	16	TRBJ1-2	TGTGCCAGCAGCCAAGATTCGCGGGGGATTAACTATGGCTACACCTTC	CASSQDSRGINYGYTF
TRBV5-6	TRBD1	-	15	TRBJ2-7	TGTGCCAGCAGCGGGGCCGGACAGGGGATCTACGAGCAGTACTTC	CASSGAGQGIYEQYF
TRBV28	-	-	16	TRBJ1-4	TGTGCCAGCAGTTTGGCCAGGGAAGGAACTAATGAAAAACTGTTTTTT	CASSLAREGTNEKLFF
TRBV7-6	-	once	13	TRBJ1-2	TGTGCCAGCAGCCGAACGTCAAAGGATGGCTACACCTTC	CASSRTSKDGYTF
TRBV28	TRBD2	-	16	TRBJ2-7	TGTGCCAGCAGTTCACCTGCTAGCGGGACCTTCTACGAGCAGTACTTC	CASSSPASGTFYEQYF
TRBV13	-	-	12	TRBJ1-1	TGTGCCAGCAGCCGCAAGAACACTGAAGCTTTCTTT	CASSRKNTEAFF
TRBV2	-	-	13	TRBJ2-7	TGTGCCGGCAGGGTCTCTCACTCCTACGAGCAGTACTTC	CAGRVSHSYEQYF
TRBV30	-	few	14	TRBJ1-5	TGTGCCTGGAGTGTACAGGCAGTCCGGCAGCCCCAGCATTTT	CAWSVQAVRQPQHF
TRBV28	-	once	13	TRBJ2-7	TGTGCCAGCAGTTCCTTAACCCCCTACGAGCAGTACTTC	CASSSLTPYEQYF
TRBV27	TRBD1	-	16	TRBJ2-1	TGTGCCAGCAGTTCCGGAGCACAGGGGACCTCCAATGAGCAGTTCTTC	CASSSGAQGTSNEQFF
TRBV27	TRBD2	-	13	TRBJ2-2	TGTGCCAGCAGGCTAGCGGCGGTGGGGGAGCTGTTTTTT	CASRLAAVGELFF
TRBV1	-	-	12	TRBJ2-7	TGCACCAGCAGCCAATTCCTTAGGGAGCAGTACTTC	CTSSQFLREQYF
TRBV6-1	-	-	14	TRBJ2-2	TGTGCCAGCAAACTTGCCCCGAACACCGGGGAGCTGTTTTTT	CASKLAPNTGELFF
TRBV7-9	-	-	14	TRBJ2-1	TGTGCCAGCAAACCAAGGACCAGCCCCATTGAGCAGTTCTTC	CASKPRTSPIEQFF
TRBV7-9	-	-	15	TRBJ2-2	TGTGCCAGCAGCTTAGGGGGGGTAAACACCGGGGAGCTGTTTTTT	CASSLGGVNTGELFF
TRBV10-3	-	-	14	TRBJ1-2	TGTGCCATCAGTGAGGACGGGATCAACTATGGCTACACCTTC	CAISEDGINYGYTF
TRBV4-1	-	-	16	TRBJ2-7	TGCGCCAGCAGCCAACCAATCGCAGGGGCCATCTACGAGCAGTACTTC	CASSQPIAGAIYEQYF
TRBV2	TRBD2	-	15	TRBJ2-2	TGTGCCAGCAGTGACGAGCGGGAGTCGGCCGGGGAGCTGTTTTTT	CASSDERESAGELFF